This TCR beta chain was obtained from a study of cytomegalovirus exposure and HLA in healthy donors. Study outcomes and limitations: Donors were assumed by presence/absence analyses to have roughly uniform sequencing depth.

In the PCR, 60 Vbeta and 13 Jbeta primers were used. Libraries were prepared by immunoSEQ multiplex PCR; TCRdb keeps only in-frame clonotypes and omits some of them. The table shows under 95,000 clones, with 75% occurring only once. V was clipped by 6 bases and J by 4 bases; unmatched bases: 2. The length of the CDR3 is 13 residues. Germline V gene data show CDR1 as MNHEY and CDR2 as SMNVEV (reference sequence). Remarks on this clone: Its specificity is not known.

V and J are TRBV27 and TRBJ2-3; 9 bases agree with TRBD1. Sequencing was performed on PBMCs. This clonotype was obtained from a man in his forties or fifties in good health and CMV-seronegative. CDR3 DNA sequence: TGTGCCAGCAGACAGGGGGCCGCAGATACGCAGTATTTT. Its translation is CASRQGAADTQYF.